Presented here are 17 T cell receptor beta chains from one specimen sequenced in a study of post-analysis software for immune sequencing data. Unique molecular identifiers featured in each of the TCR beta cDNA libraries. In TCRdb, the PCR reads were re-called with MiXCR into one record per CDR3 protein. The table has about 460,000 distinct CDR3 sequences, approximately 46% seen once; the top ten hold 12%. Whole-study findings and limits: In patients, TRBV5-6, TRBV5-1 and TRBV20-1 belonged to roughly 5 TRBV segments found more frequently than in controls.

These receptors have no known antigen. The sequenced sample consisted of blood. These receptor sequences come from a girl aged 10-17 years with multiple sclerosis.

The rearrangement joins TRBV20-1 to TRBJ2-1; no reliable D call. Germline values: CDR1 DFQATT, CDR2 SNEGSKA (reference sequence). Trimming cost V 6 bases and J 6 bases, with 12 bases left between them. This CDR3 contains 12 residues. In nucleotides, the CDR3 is TGCAGTGCCAAGTCAGGAGCCAATGAGCAGTTCTTC. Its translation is CSAKSGANEQFF.

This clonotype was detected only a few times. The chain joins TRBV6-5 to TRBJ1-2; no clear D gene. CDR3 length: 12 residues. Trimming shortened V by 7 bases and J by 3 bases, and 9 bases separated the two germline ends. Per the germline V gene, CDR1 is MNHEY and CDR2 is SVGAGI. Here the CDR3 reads CASIGFDYGYTF. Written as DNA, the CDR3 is TGTGCCAGCATAGGGTTTGACTATGGCTACACCTTC.

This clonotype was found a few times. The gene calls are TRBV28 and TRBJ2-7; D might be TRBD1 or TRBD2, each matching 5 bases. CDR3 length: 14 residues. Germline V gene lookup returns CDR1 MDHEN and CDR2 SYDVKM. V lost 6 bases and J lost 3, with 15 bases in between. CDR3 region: CASRRAGSYYEQYF. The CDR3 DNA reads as TGTGCCAGCAGGCGGGCAGGGTCATACTACGAGCAGTACTTC.

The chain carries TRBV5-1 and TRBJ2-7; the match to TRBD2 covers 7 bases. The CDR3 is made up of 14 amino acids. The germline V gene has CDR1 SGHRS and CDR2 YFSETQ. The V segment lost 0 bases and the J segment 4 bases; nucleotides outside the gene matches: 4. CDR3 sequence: CASSLVPGGYEQYF. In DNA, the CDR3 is TGCGCCAGCAGCTTGGTACCGGGAGGATACGAGCAGTACTTC.

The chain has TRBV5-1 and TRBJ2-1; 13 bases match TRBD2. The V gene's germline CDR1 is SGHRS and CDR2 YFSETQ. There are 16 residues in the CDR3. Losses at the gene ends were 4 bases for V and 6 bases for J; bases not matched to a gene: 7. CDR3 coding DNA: TGCGCCAGCAGCAGAATCGGGACTAGCGGGACCAATGAGCAGTTCTTC. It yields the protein CASSRIGTSGTNEQFF.

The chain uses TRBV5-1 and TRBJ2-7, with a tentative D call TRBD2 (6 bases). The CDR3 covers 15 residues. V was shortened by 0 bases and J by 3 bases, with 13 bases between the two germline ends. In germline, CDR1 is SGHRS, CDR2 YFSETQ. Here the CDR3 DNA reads TGCGCCAGCAGCTTGGATCCATGGGAGGTCTACGAGCAGTACTTC. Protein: CASSLDPWEVYEQYF.

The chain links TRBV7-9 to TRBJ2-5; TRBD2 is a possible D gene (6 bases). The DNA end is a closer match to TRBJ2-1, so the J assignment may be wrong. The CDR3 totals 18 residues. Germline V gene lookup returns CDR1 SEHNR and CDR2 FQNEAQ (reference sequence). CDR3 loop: CASSLGLAYWTNQETQFF. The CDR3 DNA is TGTGCCAGCAGCTTAGGGCTAGCGTATTGGACAAACCAAGAGACCCAGTTCTTC.

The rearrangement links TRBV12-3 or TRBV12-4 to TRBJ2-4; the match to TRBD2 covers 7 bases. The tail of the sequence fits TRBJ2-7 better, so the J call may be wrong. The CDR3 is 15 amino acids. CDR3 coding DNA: TGTGCCAGCAGTTTAAGGAATCTAGCGGCCTACGAGCAGTACTTC. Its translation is CASSLRNLAAYEQYF.

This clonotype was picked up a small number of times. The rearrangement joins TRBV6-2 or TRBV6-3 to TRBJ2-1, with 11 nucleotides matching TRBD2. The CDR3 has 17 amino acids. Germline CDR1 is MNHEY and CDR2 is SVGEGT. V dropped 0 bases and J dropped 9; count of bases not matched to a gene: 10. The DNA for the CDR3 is TGTGCCAGCAGTTACTCGATAGCGGGAGGGTTGATCGGTGAGCAGTTCTTC. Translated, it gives CASSYSIAGGLIGEQFF.

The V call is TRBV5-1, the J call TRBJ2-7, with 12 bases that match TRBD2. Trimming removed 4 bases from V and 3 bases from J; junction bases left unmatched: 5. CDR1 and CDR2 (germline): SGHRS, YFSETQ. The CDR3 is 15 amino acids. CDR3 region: CASSVGTSGFYEQYF. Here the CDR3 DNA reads TGCGCCAGCAGCGTGGGGACTAGCGGGTTCTACGAGCAGTACTTC.

The CDR3 coding sequence is TGTGCCAGCAGCTTGCCGCGCTCAGCGGCCTCCTACAATGAGCAGTTCTTC. Translating gives CASSLPRSAASYNEQFF. V and J are TRBV7-9 and TRBJ2-1, with D maybe TRBD2 (5 bases). Per germline, CDR1 SEHNR and CDR2 FQNEAQ (reference sequence). The CDR3 covers 17 residues. Trimming took 3 bases from V and 0 from J, leaving 15 bases between them. The complete variable domain, with remaining parts taken from reference TRBV7-9 and TRBJ2-1, reads DTGVSQNPRHKITKRGQNVTFRCDPISEHNRLYWYRQTLGQGPEFLTYFQNEAQLEKSRLLSDRFSAERPKGSFSTLEIQRTEQGDSAMYLCASSLPRSAASYNEQFFGPGTRLTVL.

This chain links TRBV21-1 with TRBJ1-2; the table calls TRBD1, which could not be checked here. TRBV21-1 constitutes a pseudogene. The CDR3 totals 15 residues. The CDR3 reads CASSKPGQGTLGYTF. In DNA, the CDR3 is TGTGCCAGCAGCAAACCGGGACAGGGGACGTTAGGCTACACCTTC.

CDR3 amino acids: CAISGLAGQGGNSYEQYF. For the CDR3, the DNA is TGTGCCATCAGTGGATTAGCCGGACAGGGGGGGAACTCCTACGAGCAGTACTTC. This chain joins TRBV10-3 and TRBJ2-7; 10 bases are a match to TRBD1. Germline trimming cut 4 bases from V and 0 bases from J; bases unmatched to any gene: 12. From germline, CDR1 is ENHRY and CDR2 SYGVKD. The CDR3 loop spans 18 amino acids.

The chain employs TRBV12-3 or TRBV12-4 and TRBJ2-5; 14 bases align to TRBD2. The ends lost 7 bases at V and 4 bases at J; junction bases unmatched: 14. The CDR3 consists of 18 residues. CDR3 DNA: TGTGCCAGCAATTGGGGGACTAGCGGGAGTTTTTCGGTAGAGACCCAGTACTTC. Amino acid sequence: CASNWGTSGSFSVETQYF.

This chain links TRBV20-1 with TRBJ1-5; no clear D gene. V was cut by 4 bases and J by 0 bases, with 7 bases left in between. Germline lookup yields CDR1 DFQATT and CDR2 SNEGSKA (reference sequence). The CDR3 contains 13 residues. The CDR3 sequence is CSANPPSNQPQHF. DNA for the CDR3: TGCAGTGCTAATCCCCCTAGCAATCAGCCCCAGCATTTT.

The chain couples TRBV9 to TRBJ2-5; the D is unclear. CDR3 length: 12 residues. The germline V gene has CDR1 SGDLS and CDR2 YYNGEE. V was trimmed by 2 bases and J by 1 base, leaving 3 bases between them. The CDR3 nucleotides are TGTGCCAGCAGCGTCGGCCAAGAGACCCAGTACTTC. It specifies CASSVGQETQYF. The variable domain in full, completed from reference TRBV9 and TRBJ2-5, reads DSGVTQTPKHLITATGQRVTLRCSPRSGDLSVYWYQQSLDQGLQFLIQYYNGEERAKGNILERFSAQQFPDLHSELNLSSLELGDSALYFCASSVGQETQYFGPGTRLLVL.

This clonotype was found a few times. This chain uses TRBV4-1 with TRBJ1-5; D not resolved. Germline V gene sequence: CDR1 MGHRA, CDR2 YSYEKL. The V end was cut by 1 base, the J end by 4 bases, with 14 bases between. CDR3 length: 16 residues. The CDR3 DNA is TGCGCCAGCAGCCAAGGGCGGGCCCGCGGGAATCAGCCCCAGCATTTT. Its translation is CASSQGRARGNQPQHF.